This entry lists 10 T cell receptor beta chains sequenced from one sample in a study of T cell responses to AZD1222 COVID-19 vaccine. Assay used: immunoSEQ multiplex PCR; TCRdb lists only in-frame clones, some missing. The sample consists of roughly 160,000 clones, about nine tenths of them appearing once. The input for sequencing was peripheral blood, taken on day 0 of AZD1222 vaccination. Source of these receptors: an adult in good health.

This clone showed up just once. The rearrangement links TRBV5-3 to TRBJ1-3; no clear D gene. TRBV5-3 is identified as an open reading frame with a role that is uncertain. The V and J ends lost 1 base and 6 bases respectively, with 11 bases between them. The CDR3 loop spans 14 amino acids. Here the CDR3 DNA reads TGTGCCAGAAGCTTGATCCGTATCCAAAACACCATATATTTT. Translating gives CARSLIRIQNTIYF.

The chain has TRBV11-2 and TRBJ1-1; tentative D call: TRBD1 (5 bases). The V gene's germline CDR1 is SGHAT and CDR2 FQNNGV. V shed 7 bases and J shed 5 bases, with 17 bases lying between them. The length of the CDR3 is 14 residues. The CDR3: CASMLRGGRTEAFF. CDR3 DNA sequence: TGTGCCAGCATGCTAAGGGGAGGTAGGACTGAAGCTTTCTTT. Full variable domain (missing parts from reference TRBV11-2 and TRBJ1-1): EAGVAQSPRYKIIEKRQSVAFWCNPISGHATLYWYQQILGQGPKLLIQFQNNGVVDDSQLPKDRFSAERLKGVDSTLKIQPAKLEDSAVYLCASMLRGGRTEAFFGQGTRLTVV.

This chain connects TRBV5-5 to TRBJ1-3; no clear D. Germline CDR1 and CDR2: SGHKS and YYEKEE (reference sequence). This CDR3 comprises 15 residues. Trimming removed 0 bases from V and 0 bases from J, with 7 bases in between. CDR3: CASSLDPSSGNTIYF. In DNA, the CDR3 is TGTGCCAGCAGCTTGGACCCCAGCTCTGGAAACACCATATATTTT. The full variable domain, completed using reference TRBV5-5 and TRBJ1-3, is DAGVTQSPTHLIKTRGQQVTLRCSPISGHKSVSWYQQVLGQGPQFIFQYYEKEERGRGNFPDRFSARQFPNYSSELNVNALLLGDSALYLCASSLDPSSGNTIYFGEGSWLTVV.

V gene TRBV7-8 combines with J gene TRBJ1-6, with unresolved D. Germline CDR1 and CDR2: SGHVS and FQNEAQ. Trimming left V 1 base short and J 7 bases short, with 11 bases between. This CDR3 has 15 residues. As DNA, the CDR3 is TGTGCCAGCAGCTTAGTTCGGGCCGCGAATTCACCCCTCCACTTT. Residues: CASSLVRAANSPLHF.

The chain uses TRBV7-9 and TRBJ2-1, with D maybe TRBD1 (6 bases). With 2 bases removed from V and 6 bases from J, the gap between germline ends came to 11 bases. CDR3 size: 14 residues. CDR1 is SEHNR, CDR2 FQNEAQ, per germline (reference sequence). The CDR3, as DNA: TGTGCCAGCAGCTTATTGAACAGGGCCAATGAGCAGTTCTTC. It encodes CASSLLNRANEQFF. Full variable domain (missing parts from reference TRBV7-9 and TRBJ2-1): DTGVSQNPRHKITKRGQNVTFRCDPISEHNRLYWYRQTLGQGPEFLTYFQNEAQLEKSRLLSDRFSAERPKGSFSTLEIQRTEQGDSAMYLCASSLLNRANEQFFGPGTRLTVL.

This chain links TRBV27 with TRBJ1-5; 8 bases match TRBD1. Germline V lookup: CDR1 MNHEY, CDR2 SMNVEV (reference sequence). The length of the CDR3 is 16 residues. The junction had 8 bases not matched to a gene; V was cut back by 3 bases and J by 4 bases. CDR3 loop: CASSFSNRGANQPQHF. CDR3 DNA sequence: TGTGCCAGCAGTTTTTCAAACAGGGGGGCAAATCAGCCCCAGCATTTT.

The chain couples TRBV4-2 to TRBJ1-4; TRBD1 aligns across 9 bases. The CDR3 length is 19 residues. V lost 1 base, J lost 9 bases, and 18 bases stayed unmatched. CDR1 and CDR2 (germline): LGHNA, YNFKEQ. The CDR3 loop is CASSQVSGGPTTGGKKLFF. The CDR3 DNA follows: TGTGCCAGCAGCCAAGTTTCGGGTGGACCCACGACAGGGGGGAAAAAACTGTTTTTT.

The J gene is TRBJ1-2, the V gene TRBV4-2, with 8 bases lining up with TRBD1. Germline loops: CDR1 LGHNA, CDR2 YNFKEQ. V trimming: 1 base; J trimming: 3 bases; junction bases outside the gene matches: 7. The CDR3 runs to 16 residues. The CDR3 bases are TGTGCCAGCAGCCAAGGAGACAGGGGTTCCTACTATGGCTACACCTTC. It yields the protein CASSQGDRGSYYGYTF.

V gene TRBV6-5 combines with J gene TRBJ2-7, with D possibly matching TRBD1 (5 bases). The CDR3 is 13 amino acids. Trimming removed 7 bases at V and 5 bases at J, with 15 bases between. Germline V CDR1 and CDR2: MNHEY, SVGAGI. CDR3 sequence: CASMLGKGHEQYF. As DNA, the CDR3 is TGTGCCAGCATGCTTGGGAAGGGGCACGAGCAGTACTTC.

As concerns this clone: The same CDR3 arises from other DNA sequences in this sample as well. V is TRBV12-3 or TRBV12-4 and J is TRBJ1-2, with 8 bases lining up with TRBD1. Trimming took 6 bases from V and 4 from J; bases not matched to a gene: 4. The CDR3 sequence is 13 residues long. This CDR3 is CASRTDRAYGYTF. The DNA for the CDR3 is TGTGCCAGCAGAACGGACAGGGCCTATGGCTACACCTTC.